Listed below are T cell receptor beta chains from one sample, sequenced in a study of blood T cell repertoires in COVID-19. The table came from immunoSEQ multiplex PCR; TCRdb's copy has only in-frame clones and leaves some out. The sample yields 140,000 or so clones, about four fifths seen once. The sample consisted of peripheral blood. These receptors were taken from a young man with COVID-19, enrolled during active disease. CDR3s include the opening cysteine and the closing phenylalanine or tryptophan. Fields, in order: CDR3 protein, CDR3 DNA, clone size, D gene, V gene, J gene. A D gene is named only where the DNA matches it firmly. The listing skips clone size in some rows; elsewhere it reads once, few, many or a size class.

CDR3: CATSRAGGAADEQYF
DNA: TGTGCCACCAGCAGAGCAGGGGGCGCAGCCGACGAGCAGTACTTC
size: NA
D: TRBD1
V: TRBV15
J: TRBJ2-7

CDR3: CASRPRTGYGANVLTF
DNA: TGTGCCAGCAGGCCGCGCACAGGGTACGGGGCCAACGTCCTGACTTTC
size: NA
D: NA
V: TRBV27
J: TRBJ2-6

CDR3: CASSWGQGAHEQFF
DNA: TGTGCCAGCAGCTGGGGACAGGGGGCGCATGAGCAGTTCTTC
size: NA
D: TRBD1
V: TRBV11-2
J: TRBJ2-1

CDR3: CATSPGVAGDIDEQYF
DNA: TGTGCCACCAGTCCCGGGGTAGCGGGAGATATCGACGAGCAGTACTTC
size: NA
D: TRBD2
V: TRBV24-1
J: TRBJ2-7

CDR3: CSVGRGRPRETQYF
DNA: TGCAGCGTTGGCAGGGGGCGCCCCAGGGAGACCCAGTACTTC
size: few
D: TRBD1
V: TRBV29-1
J: TRBJ2-5

CDR3: CASSPRQGKGSNEQFF
DNA: TGTGCCAGCTCACCACGACAGGGGAAGGGGAGCAATGAGCAGTTCTTC
size: NA
D: TRBD1
V: TRBV18
J: TRBJ2-1

CDR3: CASSAADRGGEQYF
DNA: TGCGCCAGCAGTGCTGCCGACAGGGGAGGCGAGCAGTACTTC
size: NA
D: TRBD1
V: TRBV10-1
J: TRBJ2-7

CDR3: CARSTKGSGSTYNEQFF
DNA: TGTGCCAGAAGTACAAAAGGAAGCGGGAGCACCTACAATGAGCAGTTCTTC
size: NA
D: TRBD2
V: TRBV2
J: TRBJ2-1

CDR3: CASSLDGWARNEKLFF
DNA: TGTGCCAGCAGCCTCGATGGGTGGGCACGTAATGAAAAACTGTTTTTT
size: NA
D: NA
V: TRBV5-6
J: TRBJ1-4

CDR3: CASSYPRLGSTEAFF
DNA: TGTGCCAGCAGTTACCCTCGTCTAGGGAGCACTGAAGCTTTCTTT
size: NA
D: NA
V: TRBV6-2/TRBV6-3
J: TRBJ1-1

CDR3: CASSRRGPRLDAEQFF
DNA: TGTGCCAGCAGCCGCAGGGGGCCGAGACTAGATGCTGAGCAGTTCTTC
size: NA
D: TRBD1
V: TRBV3-1/TRBV3-2
J: TRBJ2-1

CDR3: CASSPRGSSLGANVLTF
DNA: TGTGCCAGCAGCCCCAGGGGTTCATCGTTAGGGGCCAACGTCCTGACTTTC
size: NA
D: NA
V: TRBV11-2
J: TRBJ2-6

CDR3: CASSLEFGARNTEAFF
DNA: TGTGCCAGCAGCTTAGAGTTTGGGGCCAGGAACACTGAAGCTTTCTTT
size: NA
D: NA
V: TRBV11-2
J: TRBJ1-1

CDR3: CASSAPDRVKDEQFF
DNA: TGTGCCAGCAGCGCCCCTGACAGGGTTAAGGATGAGCAGTTCTTC
size: NA
D: TRBD1
V: TRBV9
J: TRBJ2-1

CDR3: CASSLAGQAYGYTF
DNA: TGTGCCAGCAGCTTGGCGGGACAAGCCTATGGCTACACCTTC
size: NA
D: NA
V: TRBV5-4
J: TRBJ1-2

CDR3: CASSQLIGHPDVYTF
DNA: TGTGCCAGCAGCCAACTTATCGGACACCCAGATGTCTACACCTTC
size: NA
D: NA
V: TRBV5-4
J: TRBJ1-2

CDR3: CAWRWSVTTDTQYF
DNA: TGTGCCTGGAGATGGTCGGTAACCACAGATACGCAGTATTTT
size: NA
D: NA
V: TRBV30
J: TRBJ2-3

CDR3: CSVGLAGIYEQYF
DNA: TGCAGCGTTGGACTAGCGGGAATATACGAGCAGTACTTC
size: NA
D: TRBD2
V: TRBV29-1
J: TRBJ2-7

CDR3: CASSLKGNPQLNEQFF
DNA: TGTGCCAGCAGCTTGAAGGGGAATCCCCAACTCAATGAGCAGTTCTTC
size: NA
D: NA
V: TRBV5-6
J: TRBJ2-1

CDR3: CASSSETGPYEQYF
DNA: TGTGCCAGCTCATCAGAGACAGGGCCCTACGAGCAGTACTTC
size: NA
D: TRBD1
V: TRBV18
J: TRBJ2-7

CDR3: CAISEALGVPAFF
DNA: TGTGCCATCAGTGAGGCCCTAGGGGTGCCGGCTTTCTTT
size: NA
D: NA
V: TRBV10-3
J: TRBJ1-1

CDR3: CASSPGGRAGNEQFF
DNA: TGTGCCAGCAGCCCCGGCGGGAGGGCAGGCAATGAGCAGTTCTTC
size: NA
D: TRBD2
V: TRBV5-4
J: TRBJ2-1

CDR3: CASSPPLQGQGDYEQYF
DNA: TGTGCCAGCTCACCACCACTTCAAGGACAGGGAGACTACGAGCAGTACTTC
size: NA
D: TRBD1
V: TRBV18
J: TRBJ2-7

CDR3: CASSESGTPLPTYGYTF
DNA: TGTGCCAGCAGTGAGTCCGGGACACCCCTCCCAACCTATGGCTACACCTTC
size: NA
D: NA
V: TRBV6-1
J: TRBJ1-2

CDR3: CASSSYGGKETQYF
DNA: TGTGCCAGTAGCTCTTATGGCGGAAAAGAGACCCAGTACTTC
size: NA
D: NA
V: TRBV19
J: TRBJ2-5

CDR3: CASSLPLYPRTQYF
DNA: TGTGCCAGCAGTTTACCCCTCTACCCACGGACCCAGTACTTC
size: NA
D: NA
V: TRBV28
J: TRBJ2-5

CDR3: CASSPGTGGGYTF
DNA: TGTGCCAGCAGTCCCGGGACAGGGGGAGGCTACACCTTC
size: NA
D: TRBD1
V: TRBV12-3/TRBV12-4
J: TRBJ1-2

CDR3: CASRLGSSGTDTQYF
DNA: TGTGCCAGCAGACTAGGTAGTAGCGGCACAGATACGCAGTATTTT
size: NA
D: NA
V: TRBV27
J: TRBJ2-3

CDR3: CASSPGVQPQHF
DNA: TGTGCCAGCAGCCCAGGGGTTCAGCCCCAGCATTTT
size: NA
D: NA
V: TRBV28
J: TRBJ1-5

CDR3: CASSYVRGFPASGNTIYF
DNA: TGTGCCAGCAGTTACGTACGCGGTTTTCCAGCCTCTGGAAACACCATATATTTT
size: NA
D: NA
V: TRBV6-2/TRBV6-3
J: TRBJ1-3

CDR3: CASSFNRMAGGPGDTQYF
DNA: TGTGCCAGCAGCTTTAATCGGATGGCGGGAGGGCCTGGAGATACGCAGTATTTT
size: NA
D: TRBD2
V: TRBV11-2
J: TRBJ2-3

CDR3: CAWSRGASGLVYEQYF
DNA: TGTGCCTGGAGCAGGGGGGCCTCGGGACTGGTCTACGAGCAGTACTTC
size: once
D: NA
V: TRBV30
J: TRBJ2-7

CDR3: CASSFSPQGSTNEKLFF
DNA: TGCGCCAGCAGCTTTTCTCCTCAGGGGTCGACTAATGAAAAACTGTTTTTT
size: NA
D: NA
V: TRBV5-1
J: TRBJ1-4

CDR3: CAWSVSAQNQPQHF
DNA: TGTGCCTGGAGTGTAAGCGCCCAAAATCAGCCCCAGCATTTT
size: few
D: NA
V: TRBV30
J: TRBJ1-5

CDR3: CASSLRRVTETQYF
DNA: TGTGCCAGCAGTTTGAGGAGGGTAACAGAGACCCAGTACTTC
size: NA
D: NA
V: TRBV28
J: TRBJ2-5

CDR3: CASSFRTGGRRETQYF
DNA: TGTGCCAGCAGTTTCCGGACAGGAGGCCGTAGAGAGACCCAGTACTTC
size: NA
D: TRBD1
V: TRBV28
J: TRBJ2-5

CDR3: CASSDSNSGRASYEQYF
DNA: TGTGCCAGCAGTGACTCGAATTCCGGGAGGGCCTCCTACGAGCAGTACTTC
size: NA
D: TRBD2
V: TRBV6-4
J: TRBJ2-7

CDR3: CASSIPLGSSYEQYF
DNA: TGTGCCAGCAGTATTCCGCTAGGCTCCTCCTACGAGCAGTACTTC
size: once
D: NA
V: TRBV6-2/TRBV6-3
J: TRBJ2-7

CDR3: CASSPEATGFYF
DNA: TGTGCCAGCTCACCAGAAGCTACAGGTTTCTACTTC
size: NA
D: NA
V: TRBV18
J: TRBJ2-7

CDR3: CASRTPERSRGEKLFF
DNA: TGTGCCAGTAGGACTCCCGAGAGGAGTAGAGGTGAAAAACTGTTTTTT
size: NA
D: NA
V: TRBV19
J: TRBJ1-4

CDR3: CASNRDRGLGEQFF
DNA: TGTGCCAGCAACCGGGACAGGGGGCTGGGTGAGCAGTTCTTC
size: NA
D: TRBD1
V: TRBV28
J: TRBJ2-1

CDR3: CSTSGRARNNEQFF
DNA: TGCAGCACTAGCGGGAGGGCTCGGAATAATGAGCAGTTCTTC
size: NA
D: TRBD2
V: TRBV29-1
J: TRBJ2-1

CDR3: CASNRQEGNNEQFF
DNA: TGTGCCAGCAATCGACAGGAAGGGAACAATGAGCAGTTCTTC
size: NA
D: NA
V: TRBV9
J: TRBJ2-1

CDR3: CASSFRPTPLWRGNIQYF
DNA: TGTGCCAGCAGCTTTCGTCCTACGCCACTGTGGAGGGGAAACATTCAGTACTTC
size: few
D: NA
V: TRBV5-4
J: TRBJ2-4

CDR3: CASSNGRADQPQHF
DNA: TGTGCCAGCTCTAACGGCAGGGCGGATCAGCCCCAGCATTTT
size: NA
D: NA
V: TRBV18
J: TRBJ1-5

CDR3: CASMGTGGTDTQYF
DNA: TGTGCCAGCATGGGGACAGGGGGCACAGATACGCAGTATTTT
size: NA
D: TRBD1
V: TRBV28
J: TRBJ2-3

CDR3: CASSPGGTYGYTF
DNA: TGTGCCAGCAGTCCCGGGGGGACCTATGGCTACACCTTC
size: NA
D: NA
V: TRBV6-2/TRBV6-3
J: TRBJ1-2

CDR3: CASGGGTGKNTQYF
DNA: TGTGCCAGTGGGGGAGGGACAGGCAAGAATACGCAGTATTTT
size: NA
D: NA
V: TRBV19
J: TRBJ2-3

CDR3: CASSLLEGAYGGYTF
DNA: TGTGCCAGCAGTTTATTAGAGGGGGCGTATGGTGGCTACACCTTC
size: NA
D: TRBD1
V: TRBV28
J: TRBJ1-2